This T cell receptor (beta chain) was identified in a study of T cell clones after liver transplantation. Study-wide context: At least one year of complete immunosuppression withdrawal without enzymes over twice normal defined tolerance.

This CDR3 is built from 16 residues. Germline V lookup: CDR1 SGHRS, CDR2 YFSETQ. With V trimmed by 0 bases and J by 4 bases, 4 bases remained unmatched. The data were produced by immunoSEQ multiplex PCR, yet TCRdb's version contains in-frame clones alone and is incomplete. The sample holds roughly 49,000 clones; 55% to 75% are singletons and the top ten take around 10%. The receptor's source is a human patient who received a liver transplant. A subset of T cells may come from the graft donor. This chain links TRBV5-1 with TRBJ2-2; 9 bases are a match to TRBD1. Specimen: CD4+ T cells from blood, collected roughly 55 months after liver transplant. The CDR3 protein is CASSLAGTGSTGELFF. As DNA, the CDR3 is TGCGCCAGCAGCTTGGCGGGGACAGGGAGCACCGGGGAGCTGTTTTTT.